This T cell receptor (beta chain) comes out of a study of shared clonotypes between healthy human individuals. The authors loaded roughly 200 ng DNA, 25,000 to 30,000 T cell genomes, into sorted-subset replicate PCRs. Per the original data handling: For the immunoSEQ data, sequences were junction-only without quality scores, so filtering differed. The repertoire was sequenced with immunoSEQ multiplex PCR; TCRdb's copy has only in-frame clones and lacks some. V and J calls and clone size are as listed in that table; D and trimming were resolved from the DNA. This table holds roughly 2.1 million clones, about 93% found once. Study results and caveats: Around 5% was the fraction of naive CD4 clonotypes found shared across several donors. Non-shared clonotypes displayed generation probabilities falling below those of clonotypes present in all four donors.

As concerns this clone: Its antigen is still unknown.

CDR3 length: 13 amino acids. The V gene's germline CDR1 is SGHDT and CDR2 YYEEEE. Germline trimming cut 5 bases from V and 8 bases from J; bases unmatched to any gene: 6. The naive CD8 population came from CD45RO-negative cells selected for CCR7, without terminally differentiated effector memory CD45RA+ cells. The gene calls are TRBV5-6 and TRBJ2-1; 8 bases map to TRBD1. Material: naive CD8+ T cells from PBMCs. The receptor's source is a young man in good health. Some clones in this sample may be carry-over from other donors' samples. The CDR3, as DNA: TGTGCCAGCAGGATGCAGGGGGCCTATGAGCAGTTCTTC. Encoded protein: CASRMQGAYEQFF.